Each of the 9 T cell receptor delta chains below was sequenced from the same sample in a study of gamma-delta T cells after stem cell transplantation. TCRdb reanalysed the RT-PCR reads via CATT. The data hold under 2,000 delta-chain clones, with 2.3% observed a single time. Sequenced: gamma-delta T cells. These receptors all come from a human donor. It is not recorded whose cells these are; they may come from a transplant donor.

For this clone: TCRdb's entry gives the protein of a much larger clone, which mismatches this DNA's translation at residue 4, likely from a read error; the protein reported here is translated from the DNA. This sequence joins TRDV2 and TRDJ1, with 9 bases fitting TRDD3. Per germline, CDR1 GEAIGNYY and CDR2 EKD. This CDR3 is built from 15 residues. The V gene end was trimmed by 4 bases and the J gene end by 3 bases; junction bases not matched to a gene: 8. CDR3 coding DNA: TGTGCCTGTGAGACCATAGGGGATACGCCCGATAAACTCATCTTT. Its translation is CACETIGDTPDKLIF.

This clone was observed a few times. This likely stems from a read error, as it lies one base from a far larger clone. The sample carries other DNA sequences with the same CDR3. The rearrangement joins TRDV2 to TRDJ1; TRDD3 agrees at 10 bases. The CDR3 runs to 20 residues. Per the germline V gene, CDR1 is GEAIGNYY and CDR2 is EKD. In nucleotides, the CDR3 is TGTGCCTGTGACTCGATGCTTACTGGGGGATCACCCCAGGAGGCCGACAAACTCATCTTT. It encodes CACDSMLTGGSPQEADKLIF.

This clone is labeled medium-sized. The chain recombines TRDV2 with TRDJ1; TRDD3 aligns across 13 bases. This CDR3 has 18 amino acids. Unmatched junction bases numbered 9, after V lost 3 bases and J lost 0 bases. Looked up from germline, CDR1 is GEAIGNYY and CDR2 is EKD. The CDR3 DNA sequence: TGTGCCTGTGACTCAGTACTGGGGGATACGCTGCACACCGATAAACTCATCTTT. Its translation: CACDSVLGDTLHTDKLIF.

This clone was counted a few times. The chain has TRDV2 and TRDJ1, with D uncertain. V was trimmed by 1 base and J by 1 base, leaving 21 bases between them. The CDR3 extends over 18 amino acids. From germline, CDR1 is GEAIGNYY and CDR2 EKD. CDR3 protein: CACDTILLTGPPTDKLIF. As DNA, the CDR3 is TGTGCCTGTGACACGATTCTGCTGACCGGGCCGCCCACCGATAAACTCATCTTT.

This clone has just a few counts. Only one base separates this from a far larger clonotype, so it likely reflects a read error. The same CDR3 arises from other DNA sequences in this sample as well. V gene TRDV2 combines with J gene TRDJ1; tentatively, D is TRDD3 (6 bases). CDR3 length equals 19 residues. The germline V gene encodes CDR1 GEAIGNYY and CDR2 EKD. Trimming stripped 0 bases from V and 5 bases from J, with 27 bases between. The CDR3 DNA sequence: TGTGCCTGTGACACCGTAGGGATAAGGGACAAACGGGCCACAGATAAACTCATCTTT. The encoded protein is CACDTVGIRDKRATDKLIF.

This clone has only a few counts. A far larger clone is a single base away, which makes a read error likely. Within the sample, other DNA sequences also encode this same CDR3. J is TRDJ1 and V is TRDV2, with 10 bases identical to TRDD3. The germline CDR1 and CDR2 sequences are GEAIGNYY and EKD. This CDR3 has 18 amino acids. The junction had 14 bases not matched to a gene; V was cut back by 4 bases and J by 1 base. The CDR3 reads CACDTVLGGYGSTDKLIF. The CDR3 DNA follows: TGTGCCTGTGATACTGTACTCGGGGGATACGGGTCCACCGATAAACTCATCTTT.

This clone was counted only a few times. This likely came from a read error, as a far larger clone is one base away. Other DNA sequences in the sample encode the same CDR3. This sequence joins TRDV2 and TRDJ1; D not certain. The CDR3 loop spans 14 amino acids. Germline CDR1 and CDR2: GEAIGNYY and EKD. This CDR3 is CACDSLSYTDKLIF. CDR3 bases: TGTGCCTGCGACAGTCTGTCGTACACCGATAAACTCATCTTT.

On this clone: TCRdb has a much larger clone's protein, which differs at residue 7 from the translation of this DNA, likely because of a read error; what is shown is the protein translated from the DNA. V and J are TRDV2 and TRDJ1; 8 bases agree with TRDD3. V shed 1 base, J shed 0 bases, and the junction held 6 bases outside the gene matches. The CDR3 runs 16 residues. Looked up from germline, CDR1 is GEAIGNYY and CDR2 is EKD. The CDR3 loop reads CACDTLPGDNTDKLIF. CDR3 DNA sequence: TGTGCCTGTGACACTTTACCGGGGGATAACACCGATAAACTCATCTTT.

There are a few counts of this clone. Given a far larger clone just one base away, this is likely a sequencing read error. The same CDR3 also results from other DNA sequences found in this sample. V and J are TRDV2 and TRDJ1, with 10 bases matching TRDD3. The CDR3 length is 17 residues. Germline V gene data show CDR1 as GEAIGNYY and CDR2 as EKD. The CDR3 is CACDPLLGDRGADKLIF. CDR3 DNA: TGTGCCTGTGACCCTCTACTGGGGGATCGTGGCGCCGATAAGCTCATCTTT.